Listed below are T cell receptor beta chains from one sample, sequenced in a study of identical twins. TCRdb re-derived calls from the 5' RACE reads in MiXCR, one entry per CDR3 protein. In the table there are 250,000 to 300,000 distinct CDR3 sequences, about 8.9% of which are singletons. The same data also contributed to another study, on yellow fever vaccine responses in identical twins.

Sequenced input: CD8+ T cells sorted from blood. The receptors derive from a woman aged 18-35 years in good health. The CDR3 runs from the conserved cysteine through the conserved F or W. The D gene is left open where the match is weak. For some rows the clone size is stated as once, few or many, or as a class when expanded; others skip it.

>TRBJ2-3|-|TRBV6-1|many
CASIDTPSTDTQYF
TGTGCCAGCATAGACACCCCCAGCACAGATACGCAGTATTTT
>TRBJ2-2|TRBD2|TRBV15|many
CATQTGAGGLTGELFF
TGTGCCACCCAAACCGGAGCGGGAGGCCTCACCGGGGAGCTGTTTTTT
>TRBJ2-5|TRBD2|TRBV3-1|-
CASSQDIGLAGEETQYF
TGTGCCAGCAGCCAAGATATAGGACTAGCGGGAGAGGAGACCCAGTACTTC
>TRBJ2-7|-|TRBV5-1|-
CASSQQHYTYEQYF
TGCGCCAGCAGCCAACAACACTATACCTACGAGCAGTACTTC
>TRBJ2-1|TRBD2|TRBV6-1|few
CASRPPGLDLNEQFF
TGTGCCAGCAGACCACCGGGACTAGATCTCAATGAGCAGTTCTTC
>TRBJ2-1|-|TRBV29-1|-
CSTDAVMYNEQFF
TGCAGCACAGACGCCGTCATGTACAATGAGCAGTTCTTC
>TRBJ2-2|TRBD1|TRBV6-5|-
CASSYFQGENTGELFF
TGTGCCAGCAGTTACTTCCAGGGGGAAAACACCGGGGAGCTGTTTTTT
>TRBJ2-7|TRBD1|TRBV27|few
CASGDRDLYEQYF
TGTGCCAGCGGAGACAGGGATCTCTACGAGCAGTACTTC
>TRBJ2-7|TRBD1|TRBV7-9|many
CASSSPSTGGNYYEQYF
TGTGCCAGCAGCAGCCCCTCCACAGGGGGCAATTACTACGAGCAGTACTTC
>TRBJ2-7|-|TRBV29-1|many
CSVGDATYEQYF
TGCAGCGTTGGGGACGCAACCTACGAGCAGTACTTC
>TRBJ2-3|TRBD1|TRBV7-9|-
CASSLVRDRGQYF
TGTGCCAGCAGCTTAGTCCGGGACAGGGGCCAGTATTTT
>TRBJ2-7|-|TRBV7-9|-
CASSPPGADEQYF
TGTGCCAGCAGCCCACCCGGGGCCGACGAGCAGTACTTC
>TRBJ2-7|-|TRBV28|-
CASSFRGTLSYEQYF
TGTGCCAGCAGTTTCCGGGGGACCCTCTCCTACGAGCAGTACTTC
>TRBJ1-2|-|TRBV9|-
CASSGYGYTF
TGTGCCAGCAGCGGCTATGGCTACACCTTC
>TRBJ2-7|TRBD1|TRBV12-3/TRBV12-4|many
CASIRDRTCYEQYF
TGTGCCAGCATCCGGGACAGGACCTGCTACGAGCAGTACTTC
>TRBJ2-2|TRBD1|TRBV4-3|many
CASSLGTGGTGELFF
TGCGCCAGCAGCCTAGGGACAGGGGGGACCGGGGAGCTGTTTTTT
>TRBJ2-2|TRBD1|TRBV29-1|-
CSVEGQGNTGELFF
TGCAGCGTTGAGGGACAGGGGAACACCGGGGAGCTGTTTTTT
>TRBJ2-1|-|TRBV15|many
CATSRGPGGRANEQFF
TGTGCCACCAGCCGAGGACCGGGTGGCAGGGCTAATGAGCAGTTCTTC
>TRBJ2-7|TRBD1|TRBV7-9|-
CASSLDGTGYEQYF
TGTGCCAGCAGCTTAGATGGGACAGGCTACGAGCAGTACTTC
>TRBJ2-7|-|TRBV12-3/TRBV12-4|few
CASTTDLIEQYF
TGTGCCAGCACCACAGACCTTATCGAGCAGTACTTC
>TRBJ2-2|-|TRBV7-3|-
CASRDGGTGELFF
TGTGCCAGCAGAGACGGGGGCACCGGGGAGCTGTTTTTT
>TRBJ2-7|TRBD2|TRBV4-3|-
CASSQENGLGSQYF
TGCGCCAGCAGCCAAGAAAATGGACTAGGAAGCCAGTACTTC
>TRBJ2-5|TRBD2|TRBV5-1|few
CASSTSRGGQETQYF
TGCGCCAGCAGCACCTCACGGGGGGGGCAAGAGACCCAGTACTTC
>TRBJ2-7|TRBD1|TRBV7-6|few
CASSLGTGTGGVNEQYF
TGTGCCAGCAGCTTAGGGACAGGGACAGGGGGCGTCAACGAGCAGTACTTC
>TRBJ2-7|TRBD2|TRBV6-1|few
CASSKLAAINYEQYF
TGTGCCAGCAGTAAACTAGCGGCTATTAACTACGAGCAGTACTTC
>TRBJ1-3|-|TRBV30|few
CAWSVGPRDTIYF
TGTGCCTGGAGTGTCGGTCCCCGGGACACCATATATTTT
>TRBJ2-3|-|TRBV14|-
CASSQAWAGSPSRTQYF
TGTGCCAGCAGCCAAGCATGGGCGGGTTCTCCCTCACGTACGCAGTATTTT
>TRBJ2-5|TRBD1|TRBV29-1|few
CSVDNPGTGRGQETQYF
TGCAGCGTTGATAACCCTGGGACAGGGAGAGGCCAAGAGACCCAGTACTTC
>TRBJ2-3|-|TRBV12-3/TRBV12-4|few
CASTKRRISTDTQYF
TGTGCCAGCACCAAGCGGAGAATAAGCACAGATACGCAGTATTTT
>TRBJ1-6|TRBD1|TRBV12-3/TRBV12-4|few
CASSDGQGLNSPLHF
TGTGCCAGCAGTGACGGACAGGGACTAAATTCACCCCTCCACTTT
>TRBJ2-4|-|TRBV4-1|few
CAGSSDMATLDIQYF
TGCGCCGGATCCTCGGACATGGCGACATTGGACATTCAGTACTTC
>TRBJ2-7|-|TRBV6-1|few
CASSPWRHEQYF
TGTGCCAGCAGCCCATGGCGGCACGAGCAGTACTTC
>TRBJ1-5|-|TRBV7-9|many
CASSPGEGPSNQPQHF
TGTGCCAGCAGCCCCGGGGAGGGACCTAGCAATCAGCCCCAGCATTTT
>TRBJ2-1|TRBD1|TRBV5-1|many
CASSLYPDRSPFWSYNEQFF
TGCGCCAGCAGCTTGTACCCGGACAGGTCCCCTTTTTGGTCCTACAATGAGCAGTTCTTC
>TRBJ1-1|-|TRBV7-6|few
CASSPLGGREAFF
TGTGCCAGCAGCCCACTGGGGGGGAGAGAAGCTTTCTTT
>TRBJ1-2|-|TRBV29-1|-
CSDSDGNYGYTF
TGCAGCGATTCGGACGGAAACTATGGCTACACCTTC
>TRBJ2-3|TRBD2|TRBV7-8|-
CASSLDSGRQWSTDTQYF
TGTGCCAGCAGCTTAGATAGCGGGAGGCAGTGGAGCACAGATACGCAGTATTTT